This TCR beta chain is drawn from a study of vaccination effects on CD4 cells after COVID-19. Overall study results and limits: After vaccination, spike-reactive clones in convalescents were mostly new vaccine-induced clones. Marked clonal contraction was seen in infection- and vaccine-induced clones late after vaccination.

Assay used: immunoSEQ multiplex PCR; TCRdb lists only in-frame clones, some missing. The sample includes 25,000 to 35,000 clones, about two thirds of them seen just once. Before any sequencing was done, the ViraFEST assay used viral peptide pools to expand antigen-specific CD4+ T cells. The authors isolated CD4+ T cells after more than eight days of culture. It was between March and December 2020 that the person had a SARS-CoV-2 infection confirmed by PCR. Some 2 million PBMC per well received about 9.6 IU/ml IL-2 and roughly 10 ug/ml peptides in culture. At days 3 and 7, half of the medium was exchanged for IL-2 medium. V lost 10 bases to trimming and J lost 5 bases; unmatched junction nucleotides: 13. This CDR3 has 14 residues. The germline CDR1 and CDR2 sequences are SEHNR and FQNEAQ (reference sequence). A remark on this clone: Its specificity is not known.

Source: CD4+ T cells from PBMCs cultured with a peptide pool, taken before COVID-19 vaccination. V usage is TRBV7-9 and J usage is TRBJ1-1, with TRBD1 identical over 7 bases. The source is a human donor who had a prior SARS-CoV-2 infection. CDR3 nucleotide sequence: TGTGCCACCCAACGACAGGGTGGCACAACTGAAGCTTTCTTT. This encodes CATQRQGGTTEAFF.